Described below is a single T cell receptor beta chain sequence and its context. Germline CDR1 and CDR2: SGHVS and FQNEAQ. The CDR3 has 15 residues. The junction had 4 bases not matched to a gene; V was cut back by 5 bases and J by 2 bases. Some clones are missing from TCRdb's copy, which holds only in-frame ones; the method was immunoSEQ multiplex PCR. The sample contains some 140,000 clones, 90% of which appear only once. This sample was included in a study of T cell responses to AZD1222 COVID-19 vaccine. V gene TRBV7-8 combines with J gene TRBJ2-7; 12 nucleotides align to TRBD2. The source of this sequence is an adult in good health. The material sequenced was peripheral blood, taken on day 0 of AZD1222 vaccination. The CDR3 DNA reads TGTGCCAGCAGCCCCGGACTAGCGGGGACCTACGAGCAGTACTTC. Its protein product is CASSPGLAGTYEQYF.